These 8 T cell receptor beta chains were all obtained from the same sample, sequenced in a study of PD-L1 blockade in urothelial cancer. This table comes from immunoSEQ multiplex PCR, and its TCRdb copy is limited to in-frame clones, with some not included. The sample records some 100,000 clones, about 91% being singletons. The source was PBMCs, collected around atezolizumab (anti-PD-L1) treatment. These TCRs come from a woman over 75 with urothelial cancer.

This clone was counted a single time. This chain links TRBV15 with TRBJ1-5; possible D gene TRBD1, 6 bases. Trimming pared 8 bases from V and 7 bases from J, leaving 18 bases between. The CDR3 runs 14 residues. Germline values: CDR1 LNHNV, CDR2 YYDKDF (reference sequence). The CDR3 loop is CATWREGGGQPQHF. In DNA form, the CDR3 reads TGTGCCACCTGGCGAGAGGGAGGGGGACAGCCCCAGCATTTT.

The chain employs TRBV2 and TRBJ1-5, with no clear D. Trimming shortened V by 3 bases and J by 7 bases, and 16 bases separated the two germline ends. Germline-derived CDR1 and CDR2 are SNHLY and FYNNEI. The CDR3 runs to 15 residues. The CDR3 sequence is CASSERTVMDQPQHF. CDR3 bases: TGTGCCAGCAGTGAGCGGACTGTAATGGACCAGCCCCAGCATTTT. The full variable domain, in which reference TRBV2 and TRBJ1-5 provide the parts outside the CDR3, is EPEVTQTPSHQVTQMGQEVILRCVPISNHLYFYWYRQILGQKVEFLVSFYNNEISEKSEIFDDQFSVERPDGSNFTLKIRSTKLEDSAMYFCASSERTVMDQPQHFGDGTRLSIL.

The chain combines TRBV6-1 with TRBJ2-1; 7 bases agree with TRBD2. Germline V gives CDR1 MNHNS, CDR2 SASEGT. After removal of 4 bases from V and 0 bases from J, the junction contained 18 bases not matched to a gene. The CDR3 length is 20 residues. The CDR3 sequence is CASSGRVGLGDSSSYNEQFF. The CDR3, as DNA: TGTGCCAGCAGTGGTCGGGTAGGACTAGGGGATTCCAGCTCCTACAATGAGCAGTTCTTC.

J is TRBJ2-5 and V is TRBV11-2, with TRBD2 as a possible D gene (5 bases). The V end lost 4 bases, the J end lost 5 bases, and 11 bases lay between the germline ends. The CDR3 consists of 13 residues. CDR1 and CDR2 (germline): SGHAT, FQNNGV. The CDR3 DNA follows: TGTGCCAGCAGCTATGGGAGAGCGGAGACCCAGTACTTC. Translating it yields CASSYGRAETQYF. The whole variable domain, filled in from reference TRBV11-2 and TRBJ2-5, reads EAGVAQSPRYKIIEKRQSVAFWCNPISGHATLYWYQQILGQGPKLLIQFQNNGVVDDSQLPKDRFSAERLKGVDSTLKIQPAKLEDSAVYLCASSYGRAETQYFGPGTRLLVL.

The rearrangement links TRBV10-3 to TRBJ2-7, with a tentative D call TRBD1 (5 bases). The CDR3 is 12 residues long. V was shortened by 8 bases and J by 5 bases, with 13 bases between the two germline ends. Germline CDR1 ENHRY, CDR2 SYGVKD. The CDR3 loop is CAIASGSHEQYF. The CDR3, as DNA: TGTGCCATCGCCTCAGGGTCCCACGAGCAGTACTTC.

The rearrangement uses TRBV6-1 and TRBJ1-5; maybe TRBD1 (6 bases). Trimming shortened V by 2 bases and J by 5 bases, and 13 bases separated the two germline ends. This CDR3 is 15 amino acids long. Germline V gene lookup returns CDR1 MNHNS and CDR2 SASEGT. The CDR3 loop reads CASSESGGQYQPQHF. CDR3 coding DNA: TGTGCCAGCAGTGAATCGGGGGGGCAGTATCAGCCCCAGCATTTT.

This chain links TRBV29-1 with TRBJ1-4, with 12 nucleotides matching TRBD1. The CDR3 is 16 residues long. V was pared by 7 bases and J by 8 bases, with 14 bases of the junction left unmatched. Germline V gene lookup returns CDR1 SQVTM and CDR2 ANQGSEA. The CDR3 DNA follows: TGCAGCGGGGACCGGGACAGGGGGCGTCAGGGAGAAAAACTGTTTTTT. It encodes CSGDRDRGRQGEKLFF.

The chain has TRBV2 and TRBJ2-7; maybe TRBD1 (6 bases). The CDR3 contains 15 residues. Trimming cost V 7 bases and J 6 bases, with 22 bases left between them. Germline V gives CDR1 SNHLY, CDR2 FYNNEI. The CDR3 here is CASMVRGRSGAEQYF. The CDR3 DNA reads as TGTGCCAGCATGGTCAGGGGCCGGAGTGGGGCCGAGCAGTACTTC.